These 21 T cell receptor beta chains were sequenced from one sample in a study of Ad26.COV2.S vaccination and SARS-CoV-2 variants. Sequencing used immunoSEQ multiplex PCR; TCRdb keeps in-frame clones, though not all of them. The sample yields about 350,000 clones, around 89% seen once. The treatment denotes: around 19 received Ad26.COV2.S at low or high dose, single or two shots; about five received placebo; per-sample allocation not given. It was on day 63 after the first vaccine or placebo injection that samples were taken. This sample comprised peripheral blood, obtained in a trial of Ad26.COV2.S vaccine versus placebo. These receptor sequences come from a person aged 18 to 65 who received the Ad26.COV2.S COVID-19 vaccine or a placebo.

The chain links TRBV24-1 to TRBJ2-1; D ambiguous. CDR3 size: 12 residues. Trimming stripped 4 bases from V and 6 bases from J, with 6 bases between. Germline CDR1 reads KGHDR; CDR2 reads SFDVKD. Here the CDR3 reads CATSEHGNEQFF. The CDR3 DNA sequence: TGTGCCACCAGTGAACACGGCAATGAGCAGTTCTTC.

This clone showed up just once. The chain recombines TRBV4-2 with TRBJ2-1, with D tentatively TRBD2 (5 bases). This CDR3 contains 16 residues. The V end lost 0 bases, the J end lost 4 bases, and 13 bases lay between the germline ends. Germline CDR1 reads LGHNA; CDR2 reads YNFKEQ. In DNA form, the CDR3 reads TGTGCCAGCAGCCAAGATGTATACAGCGGTTACAATGAGCAGTTCTTC. This gives the protein CASSQDVYSGYNEQFF.

This chain uses TRBV30 with TRBJ1-3; D remains unclear. CDR1 GTSNPN and CDR2 SVGIG come from the germline V gene (reference sequence). Trimming took 2 bases from V and 0 from J, leaving 8 bases between them. CDR3 length: 14 amino acids. The CDR3 protein is CAWSLGNSGNTIYF. Written as DNA, the CDR3 is TGTGCCTGGAGTCTAGGGAACTCTGGAAACACCATATATTTT.

About this clone: At one end, the junction sequence differs from germline, possibly due to a read error. The chain uses TRBV6-1 and TRBJ1-1; 7 nucleotides agree with TRBD1. The CDR3 totals 13 residues. Looked up from germline, CDR1 is MNHNS and CDR2 is SASEGT. The CDR3 DNA follows: TGTGCCAGCGGTGACAGGGTAGGCACTGAAGCTTTCTTT. This translates into CASGDRVGTEAFF.

This rearrangement joins TRBV27 to TRBJ2-2; unclear D gene. The CDR3 is 14 residues long. CDR1 and CDR2 (germline): MNHEY, SMNVEV (reference sequence). Trimming shortened V by 2 bases and J by 3 bases, and 7 bases separated the two germline ends. Here the CDR3 DNA reads TGTGCCAGCAGTTTAAAAGTGTACACCGGGGAGCTGTTTTTT. Protein sequence: CASSLKVYTGELFF.

The V gene is TRBV28, the J gene TRBJ2-2, with a possible D match to TRBD2 (6 bases). CDR1 is MDHEN, CDR2 SYDVKM, per germline. This CDR3 comprises 17 residues. V gave up 3 bases and J gave up 9 bases, with 23 bases separating them. In DNA, the CDR3 is TGTGCCAGCAGTTTTCAGGTTGGACTACCCACACTCCGGGAGCTGTTTTTT. Its protein is CASSFQVGLPTLRELFF.

The chain recombines TRBV2 with TRBJ1-2; 10 bases are shared with TRBD1. The CDR3 has 15 amino acids. The germline V gene encodes CDR1 SNHLY and CDR2 FYNNEI. V shed 5 bases and J 4 bases; nucleotides not matched to a gene: 7. CDR3 in DNA: TGTGCCAGCAGTCAAGGACAGGGGGAGTCCTATGGCTACACCTTC. Amino acids: CASSQGQGESYGYTF. The entire variable domain, with the rest obtained from reference TRBV2 and TRBJ1-2, is as follows: EPEVTQTPSHQVTQMGQEVILRCVPISNHLYFYWYRQILGQKVEFLVSFYNNEISEKSEIFDDQFSVERPDGSNFTLKIRSTKLEDSAMYFCASSQGQGESYGYTFGSGTRLTVV.

The genes are TRBV6-6 and TRBJ1-1, with unresolved D. The CDR3 covers 12 residues. With 5 bases removed from V and 9 bases from J, the gap between germline ends came to 13 bases. CDR1 is MNHNY and CDR2 is SVGAGI in the germline V gene (reference sequence). The CDR3 protein is CASSKDPIQAFF. The CDR3 nucleotides read TGTGCCAGCAGTAAAGACCCTATTCAAGCTTTCTTT.

CDR3 nucleotides: TGCAGCGTTGGGGGGGACAGGGGATGGGCAGATACGCAGTATTTT. Amino acid sequence: CSVGGDRGWADTQYF. The V call is TRBV29-1, the J call TRBJ2-3; TRBD1 aligns across 10 bases. The CDR3 is 15 amino acids. The germline gives CDR1 SQVTM, CDR2 ANQGSEA. J gave up 4 bases and V 4 bases, and 8 bases lay outside the gene matches.

The chain carries TRBV27 and TRBJ2-7; no firm D call. Germline CDR1 and CDR2: MNHEY and SMNVEV (reference sequence). This CDR3 region has 13 residues. Trimming stripped 5 bases from V and 2 bases from J, with 10 bases between. DNA for the CDR3: TGTGCCAGCAGTGGTGACCGCGCCTACGAGCAGTACTTC. Translating it yields CASSGDRAYEQYF.

This chain uses TRBV19 with TRBJ2-2; weak D call: TRBD1 (5 bases). The CDR3 sequence is 15 residues long. The V gene's germline CDR1 is LNHDA and CDR2 SQIVND (reference sequence). V was cut by 5 bases and J by 4 bases, with 14 bases left in between. The CDR3 bases are TGTGCCAGTAGTTTTAAGGGGCTAGGCACCGGGGAGCTGTTTTTT. Encoded protein: CASSFKGLGTGELFF.

The chain is built from TRBV19 and TRBJ2-3; D may be TRBD1 (6 bases). The CDR3 contains 17 residues. In germline, CDR1 is LNHDA, CDR2 SQIVND (reference sequence). V lost 7 bases and J 0 bases, leaving 20 bases between the germline ends. CDR3: CASTPSWGLTSTDTQYF. Written as DNA, the CDR3 is TGTGCCAGTACCCCATCGTGGGGGCTCACTAGCACAGATACGCAGTATTTT.

V gene TRBV5-1 combines with J gene TRBJ1-4; D gene ambiguous. Deletions cut 4 bases from V and 6 bases from J, with 13 bases between. The CDR3 is 14 residues long. Germline assignment: CDR1 SGHRS and CDR2 YFSETQ. CDR3 region: CASSPGISDEKLFF. The CDR3 region has the DNA TGCGCCAGCAGCCCAGGTATCTCGGATGAAAAACTGTTTTTT. The variable domain in full, with the rest retrieved from reference TRBV5-1 and TRBJ1-4, is KAGVTQTPRYLIKTRGQQVTLSCSPISGHRSVSWYQQTPGQGLQFLFEYFSETQRNKGNFPGRFSGRQFSNSRSEMNVSTLELGDSALYLCASSPGISDEKLFFGSGTQLSVL.

This clone was counted a single time. The rearrangement joins TRBV29-1 to TRBJ2-5; TRBD2 matches 11 bases. The trim removed 4 bases at V and 5 bases at J, leaving 12 bases unmatched. Germline lookup yields CDR1 SQVTM and CDR2 ANQGSEA. There are 16 residues in the CDR3. CDR3 residues: CSVVWSLAGGPETQYF. CDR3 coding DNA: TGCAGCGTTGTCTGGTCGCTAGCGGGGGGCCCCGAGACCCAGTACTTC.

The chain carries TRBV3-1 (or the pseudogene TRBV3-2) and TRBJ2-2; D not certain. CDR1 is LGHDT, CDR2 YNNKEL, per germline (reference sequence). The CDR3 spans 14 residues. Trimming pared 4 bases from V and 6 bases from J, leaving 12 bases between. DNA for the CDR3: TGTGCCAGCAGCCGGGCCACGTCGGCCGGGGAGCTGTTTTTT. Amino acid sequence: CASSRATSAGELFF.

The chain uses TRBV27 and TRBJ2-7; D might be TRBD1 (5 bases). The CDR3 is made up of 13 amino acids. Germline CDR1 is MNHEY and CDR2 is SMNVEV (reference sequence). V gave up 6 bases and J gave up 6 bases, with 15 bases separating them. The CDR3 DNA reads as TGTGCCAGCAGCCAGAGCAGGGATCGCGAGCAGTACTTC. This codes for CASSQSRDREQYF.

The chain employs TRBV7-9 and TRBJ1-2; TRBD1 matches at 9 bases. Germline CDR1 and CDR2: SEHNR and FQNEAQ (reference sequence). V was pared by 8 bases and J by 6 bases, with 13 bases of the junction left unmatched. The CDR3 covers 15 residues. CDR3 region: CASSPPGQGQHGYTF. CDR3 DNA sequence: TGTGCCAGCTCCCCCCCAGGACAGGGGCAACATGGCTACACCTTC.

This clone was detected only a few times. CDR3 sequence reads: CASSSTVSSYEQYF. The CDR3 coding sequence is TGTGCCAGCTCATCGACAGTATCCTCCTACGAGCAGTACTTC. The V gene is TRBV18, the J gene TRBJ2-7; the D gene is possibly TRBD1 (5 bases). V lost 5 bases to trimming and J lost 0 bases, with 11 bases between them. CDR1 and CDR2 (germline): KGHSH, LQKENI. The CDR3 length is 14 residues.

DNA for the CDR3: TGTGCCAGCAGGCCGACAGGGGAAGGGCAGCCCCAGCATTTT. Its translation is CASRPTGEGQPQHF. The chain employs TRBV6-5 and TRBJ1-5, with 8 bases fitting TRBD1. CDR3 size: 14 residues. V shed 6 bases and J 7 bases; nucleotides not matched to a gene: 8. The germline V gene encodes CDR1 MNHEY and CDR2 SVGAGI.

In its sample, this clone was seen a few times. The V and J genes are TRBV28 and TRBJ1-2; 9 nucleotides agree with TRBD1. This CDR3 is built from 17 residues. Germline V lookup: CDR1 MDHEN, CDR2 SYDVKM. V lost 4 bases, J lost 4 bases, and 13 bases stayed unmatched. CDR3 bases: TGTGCCAGCAGTTCCGCCAACACAGGGGGCGCCCTCTATGGCTACACCTTC. Translated, it gives CASSSANTGGALYGYTF.

On this clone itself: This sample also contains other DNA sequences that code for the same CDR3. This chain joins TRBV6-5 and TRBJ1-4, with a weak D call TRBD1 (5 bases). The germline V and J ends were trimmed by 6 bases and 4 bases, with 9 bases remaining between them. There are 13 residues in the CDR3. Per germline, CDR1 MNHEY and CDR2 SVGAGI. In DNA form, the CDR3 reads TGTGCCAGCAGCAGGGTTTTTAATGAAAAACTGTTTTTT. Residues: CASSRVFNEKLFF.